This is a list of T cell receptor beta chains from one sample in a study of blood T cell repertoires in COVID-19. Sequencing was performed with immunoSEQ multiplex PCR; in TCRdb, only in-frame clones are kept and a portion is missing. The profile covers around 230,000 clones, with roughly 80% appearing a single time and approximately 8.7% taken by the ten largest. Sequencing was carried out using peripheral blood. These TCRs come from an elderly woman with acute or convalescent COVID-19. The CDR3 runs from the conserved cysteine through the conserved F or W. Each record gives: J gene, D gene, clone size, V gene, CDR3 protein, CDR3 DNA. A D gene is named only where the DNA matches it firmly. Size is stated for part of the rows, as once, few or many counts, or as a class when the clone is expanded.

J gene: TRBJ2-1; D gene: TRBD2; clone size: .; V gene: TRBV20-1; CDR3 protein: CSASAPSTSGSDEQFF; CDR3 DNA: TGCAGTGCTAGTGCGCCGTCGACTAGCGGGAGCGATGAGCAGTTCTTC
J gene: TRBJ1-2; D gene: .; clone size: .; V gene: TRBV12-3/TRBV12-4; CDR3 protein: CASRTQGSGYTF; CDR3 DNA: TGTGCCAGCAGAACACAGGGATCTGGCTACACCTTC
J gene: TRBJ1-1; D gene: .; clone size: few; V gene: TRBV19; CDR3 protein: CASIRRTEAFF; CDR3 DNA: TGTGCCAGTATAAGGAGAACTGAAGCTTTCTTT
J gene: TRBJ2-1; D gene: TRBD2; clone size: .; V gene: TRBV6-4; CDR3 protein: CASSSLAGFNGEQFF; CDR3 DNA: TGTGCCAGCAGCTCTCTAGCGGGTTTTAACGGTGAGCAGTTCTTC
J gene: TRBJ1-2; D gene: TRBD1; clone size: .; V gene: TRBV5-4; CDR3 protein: CASSLQGAQGYTF; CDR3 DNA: TGTGCCAGCAGCCTACAGGGGGCGCAGGGCTACACCTTC
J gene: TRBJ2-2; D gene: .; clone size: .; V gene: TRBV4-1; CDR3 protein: CASSQAGVDTHLFF; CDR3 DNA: TGCGCCAGCAGCCAAGCAGGGGTTGACACGCATCTGTTTTTT
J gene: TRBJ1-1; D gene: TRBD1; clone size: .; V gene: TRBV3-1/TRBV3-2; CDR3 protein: CASSPQGAGAEAFF; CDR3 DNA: TGTGCCAGCAGCCCACAGGGGGCTGGGGCTGAAGCTTTCTTT
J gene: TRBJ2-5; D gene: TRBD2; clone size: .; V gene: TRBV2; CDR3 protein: CASNGGALAGETQYF; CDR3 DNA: TGTGCCAGCAACGGGGGGGCCCTGGCAGGGGAGACCCAGTACTTC
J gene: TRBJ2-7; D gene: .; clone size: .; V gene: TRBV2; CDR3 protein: CASSEASGRSYEQYF; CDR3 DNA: TGTGCCAGCAGTGAAGCGTCTGGGCGCTCCTACGAGCAGTACTTC
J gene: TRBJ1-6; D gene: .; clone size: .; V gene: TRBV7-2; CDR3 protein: CASSLAGTPGSPLHF; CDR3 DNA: TGTGCCAGCAGCTTAGCCGGGACACCGGGCTCACCCCTCCACTTT
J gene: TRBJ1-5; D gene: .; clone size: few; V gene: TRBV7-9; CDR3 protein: CASSLELENQPQHF; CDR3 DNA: TGTGCCAGCAGCTTAGAATTGGAGAATCAGCCCCAGCATTTT
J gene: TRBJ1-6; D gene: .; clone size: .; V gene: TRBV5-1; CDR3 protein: CASRTAVQNSPLHF; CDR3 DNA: TGCGCCAGCAGAACTGCGGTTCAAAATTCACCCCTCCACTTT
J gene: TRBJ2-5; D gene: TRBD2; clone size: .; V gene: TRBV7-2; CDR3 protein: CASSSRSGGLLETQYF; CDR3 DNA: TGTGCCAGCAGCTCAAGAAGCGGGGGGTTGTTAGAGACCCAGTACTTC
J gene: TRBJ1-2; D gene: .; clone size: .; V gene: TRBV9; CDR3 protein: CASSVVHLANYGYTF; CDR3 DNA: TGTGCCAGCAGCGTAGTCCACCTAGCTAACTATGGCTACACCTTC
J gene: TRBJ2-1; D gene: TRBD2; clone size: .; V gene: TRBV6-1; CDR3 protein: CASSEGLAGGYKHEQFF; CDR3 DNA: TGTGCCAGCAGTGAGGGACTAGCGGGGGGCTATAAGCATGAGCAGTTCTTC
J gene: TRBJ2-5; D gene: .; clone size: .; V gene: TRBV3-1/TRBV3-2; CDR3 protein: CASSQGRDSYQETQYF; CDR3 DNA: TGTGCCAGCAGCCAAGGGAGGGACAGTTACCAAGAGACCCAGTACTTC
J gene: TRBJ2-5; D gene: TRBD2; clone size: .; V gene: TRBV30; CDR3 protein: CAWIARGLERDTKTQYF; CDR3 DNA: TGTGCCTGGATTGCGCGGGGACTAGAGCGTGACACAAAGACCCAGTACTTC
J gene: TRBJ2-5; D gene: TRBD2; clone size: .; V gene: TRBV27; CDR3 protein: CASSFLSGGEQETQYF; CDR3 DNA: TGTGCCAGCAGTTTCCTTAGCGGGGGGGAACAAGAGACCCAGTACTTC
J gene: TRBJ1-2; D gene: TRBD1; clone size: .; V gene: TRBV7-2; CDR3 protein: CASSFAQGAGSGYGYTF; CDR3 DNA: TGTGCCAGCAGCTTCGCACAGGGGGCTGGTTCGGGCTATGGCTACACCTTC
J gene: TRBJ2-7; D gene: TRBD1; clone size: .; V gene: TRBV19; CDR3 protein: CASSIGTGAIQYF; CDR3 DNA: TGTGCCAGTAGTATCGGGACAGGGGCGATTCAGTACTTC
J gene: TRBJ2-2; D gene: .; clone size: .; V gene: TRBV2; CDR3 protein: CASSDRTTGELFF; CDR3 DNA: TGTGCCAGCTCAGACAGGACCACCGGGGAGCTGTTTTTT
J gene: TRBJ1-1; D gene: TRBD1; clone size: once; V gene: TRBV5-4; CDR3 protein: CASSRDRSEDTEAFF; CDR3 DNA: TGTGCCAGCAGCCGGGACAGAAGTGAGGACACTGAAGCTTTCTTT
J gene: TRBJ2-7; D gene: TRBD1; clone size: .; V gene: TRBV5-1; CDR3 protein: CASSFGTGTSYEQYF; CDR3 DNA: TGCGCCAGCAGTTTCGGGACAGGGACCTCCTACGAGCAGTACTTC
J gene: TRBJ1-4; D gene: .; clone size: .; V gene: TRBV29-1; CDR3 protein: CSCLGIDNEKLFF; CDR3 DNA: TGCAGCTGTCTCGGGATAGATAATGAAAAACTGTTTTTT
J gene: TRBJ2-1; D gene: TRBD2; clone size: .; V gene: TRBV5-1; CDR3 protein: CASSPGAGAYNEQFF; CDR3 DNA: TGCGCCAGCAGCCCCGGTGCGGGAGCCTACAATGAGCAGTTCTTC
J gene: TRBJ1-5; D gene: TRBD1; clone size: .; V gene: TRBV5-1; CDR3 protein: CASSLWTGVDQPQHF; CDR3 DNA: TGCGCCAGCAGCTTGTGGACAGGGGTGGATCAGCCCCAGCATTTT
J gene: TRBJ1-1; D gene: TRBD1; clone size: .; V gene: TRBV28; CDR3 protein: CASREQGITEAFF; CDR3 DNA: TGTGCCAGCAGGGAACAGGGGATCACTGAAGCTTTCTTT
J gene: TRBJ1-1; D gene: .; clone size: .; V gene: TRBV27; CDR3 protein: CASSLGRANTEAFF; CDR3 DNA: TGTGCCAGCAGTTTGGGCAGGGCGAACACTGAAGCTTTCTTT
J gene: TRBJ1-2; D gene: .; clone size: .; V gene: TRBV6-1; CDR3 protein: CASSEQTATFYGYTF; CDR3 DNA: TGTGCCAGCAGTGAGCAGACAGCCACCTTCTATGGCTACACCTTC
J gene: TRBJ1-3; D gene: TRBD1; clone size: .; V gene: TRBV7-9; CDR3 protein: CASSLAQKYKGAGNTIYF; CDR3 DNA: TGTGCCAGCAGCTTAGCGCAGAAATATAAGGGGGCCGGAAACACCATATATTTT
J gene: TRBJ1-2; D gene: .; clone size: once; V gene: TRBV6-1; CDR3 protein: CASSEGGLGRDRYGYTF; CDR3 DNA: TGTGCCAGCAGTGAAGGGGGACTGGGCAGGGATCGGTATGGCTACACCTTC
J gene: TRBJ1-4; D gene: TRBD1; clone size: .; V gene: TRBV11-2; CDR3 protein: CASSSRDSIATNEKLFF; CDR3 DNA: TGTGCCAGCAGCTCTAGGGACAGTATTGCAACTAATGAAAAACTGTTTTTT
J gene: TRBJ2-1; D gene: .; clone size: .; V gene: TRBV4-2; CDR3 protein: CASSQGLTAPLYNEQFF; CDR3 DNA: TGTGCCAGCAGCCAAGGCCTCACAGCTCCGCTATACAATGAGCAGTTCTTC
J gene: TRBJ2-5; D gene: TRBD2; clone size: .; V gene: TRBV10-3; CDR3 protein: CATSSGMGETQYF; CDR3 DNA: TGTGCCACATCTAGCGGGATGGGGGAGACCCAGTACTTC
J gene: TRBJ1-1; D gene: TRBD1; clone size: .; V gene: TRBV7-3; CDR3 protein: CASSSQGAPRTEAFF; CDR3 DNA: TGTGCCAGCAGCTCACAGGGGGCGCCTAGGACTGAAGCTTTCTTT
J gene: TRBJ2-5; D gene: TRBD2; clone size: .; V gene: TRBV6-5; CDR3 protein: CASSYSGTSGTQYF; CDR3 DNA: TGTGCCAGCAGTTACTCCGGGACTAGCGGGACCCAGTACTTC
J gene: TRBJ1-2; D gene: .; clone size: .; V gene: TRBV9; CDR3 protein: CASSVEGHRGAPYGYTF; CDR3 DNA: TGTGCCAGCAGCGTAGAGGGTCATCGGGGAGCCCCCTATGGCTACACCTTC
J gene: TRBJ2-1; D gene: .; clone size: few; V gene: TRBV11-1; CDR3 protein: CASSPGGGGLNEQFF; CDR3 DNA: TGTGCCAGCAGCCCCGGGGGCGGGGGTCTCAATGAGCAGTTCTTC
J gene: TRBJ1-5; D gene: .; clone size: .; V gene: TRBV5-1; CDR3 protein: CASSLPGDNQPQHF; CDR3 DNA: TGCGCCAGCAGCTTGCCGGGGGACAATCAGCCCCAGCATTTT
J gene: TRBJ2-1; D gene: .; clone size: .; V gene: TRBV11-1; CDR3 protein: CASSLGGEYNEQFF; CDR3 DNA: TGTGCCAGCAGCTTAGGGGGGGAGTACAATGAGCAGTTCTTC
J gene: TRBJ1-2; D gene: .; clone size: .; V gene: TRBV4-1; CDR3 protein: CASSQLLEYGYTF; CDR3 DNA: TGCGCCAGCAGCCAGTTACTAGAGTATGGCTACACCTTC
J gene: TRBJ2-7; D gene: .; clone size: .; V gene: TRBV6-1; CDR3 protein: CASSEALGESSYEQYF; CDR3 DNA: TGTGCCAGCAGTGAAGCGCTAGGCGAGAGCTCCTACGAGCAGTACTTC
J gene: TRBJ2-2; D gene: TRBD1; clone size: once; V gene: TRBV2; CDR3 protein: CASIRDRGLVANTGELFF; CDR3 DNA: TGTGCCAGCATCCGCGACAGGGGTTTGGTTGCGAACACCGGGGAGCTGTTTTTT
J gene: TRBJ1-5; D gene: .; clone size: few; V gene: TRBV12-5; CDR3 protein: CASGLDEAQPQHF; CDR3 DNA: TGTGCTAGTGGTTTGGATGAAGCTCAGCCCCAGCATTTT
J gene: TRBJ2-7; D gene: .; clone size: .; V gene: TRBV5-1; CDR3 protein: CASSGSGRGYEQYF; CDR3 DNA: TGCGCCAGCAGCGGAAGCGGACGAGGGTACGAGCAGTACTTC
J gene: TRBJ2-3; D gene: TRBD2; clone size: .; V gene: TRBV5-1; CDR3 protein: CASSLEGRGPDTQYF; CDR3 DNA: TGCGCCAGCAGCTTGGAGGGGAGGGGTCCAGATACGCAGTATTTT